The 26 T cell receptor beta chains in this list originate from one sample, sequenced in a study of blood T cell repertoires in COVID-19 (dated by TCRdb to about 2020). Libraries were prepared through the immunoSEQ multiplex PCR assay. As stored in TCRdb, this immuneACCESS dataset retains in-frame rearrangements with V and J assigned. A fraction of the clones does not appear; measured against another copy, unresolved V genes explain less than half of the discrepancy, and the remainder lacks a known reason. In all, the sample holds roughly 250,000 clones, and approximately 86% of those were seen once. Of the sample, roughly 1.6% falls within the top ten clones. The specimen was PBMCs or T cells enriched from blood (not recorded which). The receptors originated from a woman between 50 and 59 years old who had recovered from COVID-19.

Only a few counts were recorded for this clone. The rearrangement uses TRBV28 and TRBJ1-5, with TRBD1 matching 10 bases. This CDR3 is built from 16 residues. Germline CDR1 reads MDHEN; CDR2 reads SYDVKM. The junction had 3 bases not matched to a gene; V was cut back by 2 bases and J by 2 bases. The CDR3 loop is CASSLGGTGGNQPQHF. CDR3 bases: TGTGCCAGCAGTTTAGGGGGGACAGGGGGCAATCAGCCCCAGCATTTT. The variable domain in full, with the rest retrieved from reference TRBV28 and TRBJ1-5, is DVKVTQSSRYLVKRTGEKVFLECVQDMDHENMFWYRQDPGLGLRLIYFSYDVKMKEKGDIPEGYSVSREKKERFSLILESASTNQTSMYLCASSLGGTGGNQPQHFGDGTRLSIL.

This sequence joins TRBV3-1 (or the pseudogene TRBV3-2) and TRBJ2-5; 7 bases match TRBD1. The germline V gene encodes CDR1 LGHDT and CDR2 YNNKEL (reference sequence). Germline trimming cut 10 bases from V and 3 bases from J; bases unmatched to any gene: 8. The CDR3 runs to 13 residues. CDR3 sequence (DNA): TGTGCCACAAGTGGCCAGGGGGAAGAGACCCAGTACTTC. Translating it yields CATSGQGEETQYF.

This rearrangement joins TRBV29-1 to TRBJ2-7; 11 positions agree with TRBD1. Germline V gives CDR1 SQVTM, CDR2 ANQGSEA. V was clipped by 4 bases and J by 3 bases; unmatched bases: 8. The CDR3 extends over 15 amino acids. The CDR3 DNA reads TGCAGCGTTGTCGGTCGGACAGGGGGCATCTACGAGCAGTACTTC. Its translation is CSVVGRTGGIYEQYF.

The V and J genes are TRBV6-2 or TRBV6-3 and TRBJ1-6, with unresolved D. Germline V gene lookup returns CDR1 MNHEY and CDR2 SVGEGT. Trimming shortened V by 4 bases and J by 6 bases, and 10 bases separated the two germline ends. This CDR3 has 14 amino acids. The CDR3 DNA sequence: TGTGCCAGCAGTTGGTACGCGGCTAATTCACCCCTCCACTTT. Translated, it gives CASSWYAANSPLHF.

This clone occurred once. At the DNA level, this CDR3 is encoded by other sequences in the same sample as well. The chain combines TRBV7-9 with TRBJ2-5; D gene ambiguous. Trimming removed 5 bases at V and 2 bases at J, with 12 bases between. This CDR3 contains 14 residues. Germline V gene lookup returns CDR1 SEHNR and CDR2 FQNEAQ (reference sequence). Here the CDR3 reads CASSLAARQETQYF. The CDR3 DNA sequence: TGTGCCAGCAGCCTCGCCGCCAGACAAGAGACCCAGTACTTC. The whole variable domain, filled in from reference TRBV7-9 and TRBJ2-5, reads DTGVSQNPRHKITKRGQNVTFRCDPISEHNRLYWYRQTLGQGPEFLTYFQNEAQLEKSRLLSDRFSAERPKGSFSTLEIQRTEQGDSAMYLCASSLAARQETQYFGPGTRLLVL.

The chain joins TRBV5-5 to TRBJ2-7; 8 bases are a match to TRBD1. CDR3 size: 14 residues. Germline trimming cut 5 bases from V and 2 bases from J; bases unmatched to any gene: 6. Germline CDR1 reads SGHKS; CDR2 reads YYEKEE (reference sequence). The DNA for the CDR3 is TGTGCCAGCAGTACAGGGGGAAGAACCTACGAGCAGTACTTC. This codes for CASSTGGRTYEQYF.

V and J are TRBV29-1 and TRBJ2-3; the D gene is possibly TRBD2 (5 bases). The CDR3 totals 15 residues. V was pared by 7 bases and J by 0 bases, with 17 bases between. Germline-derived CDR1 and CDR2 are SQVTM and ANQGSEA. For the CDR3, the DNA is TGCAGCGCCCCTGGGAGTCCGTCTAGCACAGATACGCAGTATTTT. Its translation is CSAPGSPSSTDTQYF.

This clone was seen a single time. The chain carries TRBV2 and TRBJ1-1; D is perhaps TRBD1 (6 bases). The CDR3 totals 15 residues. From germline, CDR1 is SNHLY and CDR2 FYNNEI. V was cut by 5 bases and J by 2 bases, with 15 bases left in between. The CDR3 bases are TGTGCCAGCAGTAGAAATACCAGGGGAAACACTGAAGCTTTCTTT. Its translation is CASSRNTRGNTEAFF.

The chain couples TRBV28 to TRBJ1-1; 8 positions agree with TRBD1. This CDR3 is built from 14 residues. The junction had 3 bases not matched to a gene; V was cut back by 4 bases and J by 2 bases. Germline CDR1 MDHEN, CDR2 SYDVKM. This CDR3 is CASSSGQGNTEAFF. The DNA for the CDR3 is TGTGCCAGCAGTTCCGGACAGGGTAACACTGAAGCTTTCTTT.

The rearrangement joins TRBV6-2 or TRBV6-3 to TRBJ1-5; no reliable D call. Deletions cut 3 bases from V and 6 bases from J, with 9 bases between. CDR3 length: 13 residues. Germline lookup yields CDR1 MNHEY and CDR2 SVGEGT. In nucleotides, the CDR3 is TGTGCCAGCAGTTATCAGGAAACTCAGCCCCAGCATTTT. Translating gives CASSYQETQPQHF.

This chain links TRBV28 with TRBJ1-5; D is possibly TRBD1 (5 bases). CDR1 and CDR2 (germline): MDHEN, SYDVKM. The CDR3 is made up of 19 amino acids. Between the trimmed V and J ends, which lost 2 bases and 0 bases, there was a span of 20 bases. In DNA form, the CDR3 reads TGTGCCAGCAGTTTAGACCCAAATTTACAGGAACTTAGCAATCAGCCCCAGCATTTT. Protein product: CASSLDPNLQELSNQPQHF. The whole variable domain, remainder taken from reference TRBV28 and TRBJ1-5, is DVKVTQSSRYLVKRTGEKVFLECVQDMDHENMFWYRQDPGLGLRLIYFSYDVKMKEKGDIPEGYSVSREKKERFSLILESASTNQTSMYLCASSLDPNLQELSNQPQHFGDGTRLSIL.

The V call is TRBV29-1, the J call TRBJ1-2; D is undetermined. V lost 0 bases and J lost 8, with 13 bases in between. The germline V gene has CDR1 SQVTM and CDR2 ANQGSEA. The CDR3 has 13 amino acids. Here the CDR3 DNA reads TGCAGCGTTGAAGATCGGCGGGGTAGGGGCTACACCTTC. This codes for CSVEDRRGRGYTF.

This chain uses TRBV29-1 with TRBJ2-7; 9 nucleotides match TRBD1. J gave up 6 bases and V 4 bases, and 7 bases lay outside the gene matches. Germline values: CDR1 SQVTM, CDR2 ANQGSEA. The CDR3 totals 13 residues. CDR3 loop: CSVGGTGLSEQYF. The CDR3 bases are TGCAGCGTTGGAGGGACAGGGCTCTCCGAGCAGTACTTC.

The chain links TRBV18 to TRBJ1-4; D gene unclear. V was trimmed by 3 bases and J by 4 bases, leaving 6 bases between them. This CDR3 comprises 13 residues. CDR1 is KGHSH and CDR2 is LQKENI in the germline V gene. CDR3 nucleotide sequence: TGTGCCAGCTCACCCCGGAGTAATGAAAAACTGTTTTTT. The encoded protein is CASSPRSNEKLFF.

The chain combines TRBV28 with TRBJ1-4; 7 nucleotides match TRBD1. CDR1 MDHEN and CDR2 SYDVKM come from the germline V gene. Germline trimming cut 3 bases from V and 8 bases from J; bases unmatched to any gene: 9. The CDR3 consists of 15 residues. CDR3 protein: CASSFGQAVREKLFF. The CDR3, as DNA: TGTGCCAGCAGTTTTGGACAGGCGGTTAGGGAAAAACTGTTTTTT.

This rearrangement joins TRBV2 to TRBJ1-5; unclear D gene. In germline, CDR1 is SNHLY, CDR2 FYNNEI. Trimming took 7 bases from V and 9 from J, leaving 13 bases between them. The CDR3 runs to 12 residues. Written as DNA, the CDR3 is TGTGCCAGCAATCCGCGTCCGGGGCCCCAGCATTTT. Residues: CASNPRPGPQHF.

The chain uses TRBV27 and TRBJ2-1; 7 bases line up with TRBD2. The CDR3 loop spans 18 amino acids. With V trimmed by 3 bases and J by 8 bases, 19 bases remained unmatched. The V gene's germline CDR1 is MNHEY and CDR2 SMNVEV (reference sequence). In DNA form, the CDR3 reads TGTGCCAGCAGTTTGCGGGGGAACCGGGACCGGCTTGGGGATGAGCAGTTCTTC. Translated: CASSLRGNRDRLGDEQFF.

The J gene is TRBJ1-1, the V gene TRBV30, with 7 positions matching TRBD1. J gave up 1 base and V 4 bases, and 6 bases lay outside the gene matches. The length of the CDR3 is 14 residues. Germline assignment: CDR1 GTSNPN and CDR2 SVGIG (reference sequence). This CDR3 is CAWKEGAENTEAFF. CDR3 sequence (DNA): TGTGCCTGGAAGGAGGGGGCGGAGAACACTGAAGCTTTCTTT.

The CDR3 region is CASSPRDTGSTDTQYF. DNA for the CDR3: TGTGCCAGCAGCCCTAGGGACACGGGGAGCACAGATACGCAGTATTTT. The chain has TRBV14 and TRBJ2-3, with D perhaps TRBD1 (6 bases). The germline V gene has CDR1 SGHDN and CDR2 FVKESK. V was pared by 4 bases and J by 0 bases, with 14 bases between. This CDR3 has 16 amino acids.

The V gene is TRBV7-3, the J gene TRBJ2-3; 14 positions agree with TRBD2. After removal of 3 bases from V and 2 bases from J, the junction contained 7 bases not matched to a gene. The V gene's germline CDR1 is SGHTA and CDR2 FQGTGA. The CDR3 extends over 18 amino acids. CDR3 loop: CASSFGPGLAGVTDTQYF. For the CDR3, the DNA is TGTGCCAGCAGCTTCGGACCGGGACTAGCGGGAGTCACAGATACGCAGTATTTT.

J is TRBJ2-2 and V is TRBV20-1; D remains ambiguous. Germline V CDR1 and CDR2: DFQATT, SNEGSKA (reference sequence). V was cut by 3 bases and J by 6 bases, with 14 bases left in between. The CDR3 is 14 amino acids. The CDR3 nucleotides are TGCAGTGCTAGTTTGGTCACGGGTGCCGGGGAGCTGTTTTTT. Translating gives CSASLVTGAGELFF.

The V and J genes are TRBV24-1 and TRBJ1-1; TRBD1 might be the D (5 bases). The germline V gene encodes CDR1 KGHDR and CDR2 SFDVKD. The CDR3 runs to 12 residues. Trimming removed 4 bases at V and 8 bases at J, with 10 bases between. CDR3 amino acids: CATSEGDGEAFF. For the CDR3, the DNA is TGTGCCACCAGTGAAGGGGATGGGGAAGCTTTCTTT.

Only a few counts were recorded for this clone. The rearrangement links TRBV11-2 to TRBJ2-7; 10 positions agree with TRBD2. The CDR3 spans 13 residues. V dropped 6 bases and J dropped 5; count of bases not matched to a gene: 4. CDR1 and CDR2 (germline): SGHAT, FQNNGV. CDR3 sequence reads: CASRTGLANEQYF. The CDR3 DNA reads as TGTGCCAGCAGGACGGGACTAGCGAACGAGCAGTACTTC.

The CDR3 here is CASSVTGGGVTGELFF. DNA for the CDR3: TGTGCCAGCAGCGTAACGGGGGGAGGGGTCACCGGGGAGCTGTTTTTT. The chain carries TRBV9 and TRBJ2-2; TRBD2 agrees at 7 bases. After removal of 1 base from V and 4 bases from J, the junction contained 7 bases not matched to a gene. The CDR3 loop spans 16 amino acids. In germline, CDR1 is SGDLS, CDR2 YYNGEE.

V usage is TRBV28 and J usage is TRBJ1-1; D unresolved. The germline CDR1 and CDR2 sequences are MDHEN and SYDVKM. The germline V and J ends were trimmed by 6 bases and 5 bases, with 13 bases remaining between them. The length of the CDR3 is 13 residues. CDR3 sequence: CASRPGIRTEAFF. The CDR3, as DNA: TGTGCCAGCAGACCGGGAATTCGGACTGAAGCTTTCTTT.

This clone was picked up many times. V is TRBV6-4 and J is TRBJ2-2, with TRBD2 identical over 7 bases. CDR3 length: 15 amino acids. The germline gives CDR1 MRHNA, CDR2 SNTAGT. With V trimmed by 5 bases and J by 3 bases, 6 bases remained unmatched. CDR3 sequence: CASSKIAGDTGELFF. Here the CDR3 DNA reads TGTGCCAGCAGTAAAATTGCGGGAGACACCGGGGAGCTGTTTTTT.